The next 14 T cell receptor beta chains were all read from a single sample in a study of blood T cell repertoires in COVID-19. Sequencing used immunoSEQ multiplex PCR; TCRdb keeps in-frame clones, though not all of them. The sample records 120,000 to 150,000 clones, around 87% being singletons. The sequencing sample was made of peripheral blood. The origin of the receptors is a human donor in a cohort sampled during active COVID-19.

CDR3 nucleotide sequence: TGTGCCAGCAGTTACTCGATTGTGGGCGGGGTCTCCTACAATGAGCAGTTCTTC. Amino acid sequence: CASSYSIVGGVSYNEQFF. The chain joins TRBV6-2 or TRBV6-3 to TRBJ2-1; TRBD2 is a possible D gene (6 bases). CDR1 and CDR2 (germline): MNHEY, SVGEGT. The CDR3 totals 18 residues. Trimming stripped 0 bases from V and 0 bases from J, with 15 bases between.

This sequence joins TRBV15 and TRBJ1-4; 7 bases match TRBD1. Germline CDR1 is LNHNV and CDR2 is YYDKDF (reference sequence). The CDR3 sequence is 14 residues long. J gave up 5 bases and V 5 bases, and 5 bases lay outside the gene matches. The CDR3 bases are TGTGCCACCAGCCCGCAGGGGGTCAATGAAAAACTGTTTTTT. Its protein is CATSPQGVNEKLFF.

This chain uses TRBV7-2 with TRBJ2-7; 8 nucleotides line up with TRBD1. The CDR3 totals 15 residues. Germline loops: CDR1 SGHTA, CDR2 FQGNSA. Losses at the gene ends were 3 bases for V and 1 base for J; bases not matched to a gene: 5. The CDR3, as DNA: TGTGCCAGCAGCTTCGAGGACAGGGCTTCCTACGAGCAGTACTTC. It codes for CASSFEDRASYEQYF.

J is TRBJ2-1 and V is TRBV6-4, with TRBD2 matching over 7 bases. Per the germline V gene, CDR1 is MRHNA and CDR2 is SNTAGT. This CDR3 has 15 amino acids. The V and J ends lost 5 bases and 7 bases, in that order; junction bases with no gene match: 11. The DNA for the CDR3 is TGTGCCAGCAGTACGCGGGGGTCGGACTTTAATGAGCAGTTCTTC. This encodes CASSTRGSDFNEQFF.

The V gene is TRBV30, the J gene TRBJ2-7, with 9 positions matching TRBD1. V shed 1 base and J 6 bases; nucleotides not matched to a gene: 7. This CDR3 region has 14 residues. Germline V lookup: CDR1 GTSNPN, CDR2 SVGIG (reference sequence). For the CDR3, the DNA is TGTGCCTGGAGTGAATGGACAGGGGTAGGCGAGCAGTACTTC. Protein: CAWSEWTGVGEQYF.

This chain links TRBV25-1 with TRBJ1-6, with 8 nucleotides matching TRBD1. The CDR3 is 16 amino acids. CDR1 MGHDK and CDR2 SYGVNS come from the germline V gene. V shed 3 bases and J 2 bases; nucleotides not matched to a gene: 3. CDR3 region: CASSDRGQTYNSPLHF. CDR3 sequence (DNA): TGTGCCAGCAGTGACAGGGGGCAGACCTATAATTCACCCCTCCACTTT.

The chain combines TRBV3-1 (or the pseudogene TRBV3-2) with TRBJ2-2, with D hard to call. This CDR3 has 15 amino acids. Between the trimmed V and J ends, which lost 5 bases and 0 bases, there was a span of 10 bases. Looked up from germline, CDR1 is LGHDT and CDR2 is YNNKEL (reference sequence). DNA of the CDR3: TGTGCCAGCAGCAGACAAAATACGAACACCGGGGAGCTGTTTTTT. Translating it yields CASSRQNTNTGELFF.

CDR3 region: CSVLGPGTGGGEQYF. CDR3 nucleotide sequence: TGCAGCGTCCTAGGTCCCGGGACAGGCGGGGGCGAGCAGTACTTC. The rearrangement links TRBV29-1 to TRBJ2-7, with D possibly matching TRBD1 (8 bases). Germline V gene sequence: CDR1 SQVTM, CDR2 ANQGSEA. The length of the CDR3 is 15 residues. Trimming removed 6 bases at V and 6 bases at J, with 24 bases between.

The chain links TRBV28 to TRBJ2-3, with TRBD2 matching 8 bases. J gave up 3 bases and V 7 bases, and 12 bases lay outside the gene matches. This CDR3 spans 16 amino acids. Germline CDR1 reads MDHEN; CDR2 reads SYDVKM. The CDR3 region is CASTVGSGSQTDTQYF. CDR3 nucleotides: TGTGCCAGCACCGTAGGGAGCGGGAGTCAGACAGATACGCAGTATTTT.

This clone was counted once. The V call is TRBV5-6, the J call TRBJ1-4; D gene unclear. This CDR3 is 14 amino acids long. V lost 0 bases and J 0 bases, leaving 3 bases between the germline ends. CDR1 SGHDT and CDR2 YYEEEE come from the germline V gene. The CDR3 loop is CASSLAATNEKLFF. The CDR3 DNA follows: TGTGCCAGCAGCTTGGCGGCAACTAATGAAAAACTGTTTTTT.

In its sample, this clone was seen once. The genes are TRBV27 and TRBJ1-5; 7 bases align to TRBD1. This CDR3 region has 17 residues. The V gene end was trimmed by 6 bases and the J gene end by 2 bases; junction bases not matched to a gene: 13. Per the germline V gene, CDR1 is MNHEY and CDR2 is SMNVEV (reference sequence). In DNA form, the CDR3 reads TGTGCCAGCAGCGAAGAGTGGACAGGTTCAGGCAATCAGCCCCAGCATTTT. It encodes CASSEEWTGSGNQPQHF.

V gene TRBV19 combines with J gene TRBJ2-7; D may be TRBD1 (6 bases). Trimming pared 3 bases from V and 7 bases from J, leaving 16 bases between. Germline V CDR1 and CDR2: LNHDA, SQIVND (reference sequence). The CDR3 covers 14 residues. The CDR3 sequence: CASSIRAGVGEQYF. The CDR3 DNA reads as TGTGCCAGTAGTATCCGGGCAGGGGTGGGAGAGCAGTACTTC.

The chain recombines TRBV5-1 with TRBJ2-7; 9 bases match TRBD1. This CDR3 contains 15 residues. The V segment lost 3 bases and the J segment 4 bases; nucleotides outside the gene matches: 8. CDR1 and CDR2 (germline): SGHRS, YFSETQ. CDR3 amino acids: CASSSLGTGHYEQYF. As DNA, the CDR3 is TGCGCCAGCAGCTCCCTCGGGACAGGGCATTACGAGCAGTACTTC.

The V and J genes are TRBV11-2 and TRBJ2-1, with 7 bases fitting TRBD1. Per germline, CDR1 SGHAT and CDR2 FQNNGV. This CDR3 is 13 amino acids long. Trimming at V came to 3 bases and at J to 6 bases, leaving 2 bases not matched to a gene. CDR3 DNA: TGTGCCAGCAGCTTCGGGACAGTCAATGAGCAGTTCTTC. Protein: CASSFGTVNEQFF.